This TCR beta chain was identified during a study of regulatory T cells in long-lasting Graves disease. Study background: Patients newly diagnosed with Graves' had been on antithyroid drugs for under 3 months.

The time point is: newly diagnosed GD, antithyroid drugs for less than 3 months. TCR sequences were obtained from RNA taken from PBMCs. Libraries of TCR beta came from iRepertoire HTBI primers plus Arm-PCR of CDR3 regions. As processed by the authors: From all samples, identification returned 14 TRBJ and under 75 TRBV segments. TCRdb recomputed calls from the multiplex PCR reads with MiXCR, one row per CDR3 protein. The V and J calls reflect TCRdb's pipeline rather than the authors' work. This sample has about 440,000 distinct CDR3 sequences, with about a sixth found just once. This clonotype was found many times. These data are also associated with another study on T cells in Graves' hyperthyroidism and ophthalmopathy. That report notes: The authors deemed Graves' hyperthyroidism stable absent ophthalmopathy progression within 18 months.

The clonotype was recovered from a woman in her thirties with Graves disease. Source: peripheral blood mononuclear cells (PBMCs), taken at new diagnosis, from a patient treated with antithyroid drugs.

The CDR3 nucleotides read TGTGCCAGCAGCTTACAACTAGCGGGAGGGGTAGATACGCAGTATTTT. Its protein is CASSLQLAGGVDTQYF. V gene TRBV7-3 combines with J gene TRBJ2-3, with TRBD2 matching over 13 bases. The germline V gene encodes CDR1 SGHTA and CDR2 FQGTGA. With 2 bases clipped from V and 5 bases from J, the junction kept 4 bases outside the gene matches. CDR3 length: 16 amino acids.